These 12 T cell receptor beta chains were sequenced from one sample in a study of human T cells and chemical hapten exposure. A single record per CDR3 protein comes from TCRdb applying MiXCR to the RACE reads. This table holds about 120,000 distinct CDR3 sequences, 13% found once. The time point: pre-sensitization, week 0. Stated treatment: therapeutic diphenylcyclopropenone sensitization with weekly scalp DPC. The source was whole blood, collected in connection with sensitization to the hapten diphenylcyclopropenone (DPC). Receptors originate from a woman aged 18-29 years with alopecia areata. Some clones in this sample may be carry-over from other donors' samples.

V usage is TRBV18 and J usage is TRBJ2-7; D call uncertain. Trimming shortened V by 6 bases and J by 5 bases, and 8 bases separated the two germline ends. This CDR3 comprises 11 residues. CDR1 is KGHSH, CDR2 LQKENI, per germline. The CDR3 nucleotides read TGTGCCAGCTCCACTCAGAACGAGCAGTACTTC. Translating gives CASSTQNEQYF.

The table lists this clonotype with many counts. The chain uses TRBV7-6 and TRBJ2-1, with TRBD2 as a possible D gene (6 bases). Per the germline V gene, CDR1 is SGHVS and CDR2 is FNYEAQ. The CDR3 runs 13 residues. V lost 1 base to trimming and J lost 7 bases, with 8 bases between them. The CDR3 loop is CASSLGGVNEQFF. The CDR3 bases are TGTGCCAGCAGCTTAGGGGGGGTAAATGAGCAGTTCTTC.

This clonotype was picked up one time. CDR3 loop: CASSAGPKNIQYF. For the CDR3, the DNA is TGTGCCAGCAGTGCAGGACCCAAAAACATTCAGTACTTC. This rearrangement joins TRBV28 to TRBJ2-4; D gene uncertain. Per the germline V gene, CDR1 is MDHEN and CDR2 is SYDVKM. V dropped 5 bases and J dropped 2 bases, with 7 bases sitting between them. The CDR3 runs to 13 residues.

This clonotype was observed many times. The chain couples TRBV13 to TRBJ1-2; no reliable D call. There are 15 residues in the CDR3. The germline V gene has CDR1 PRHDT and CDR2 FYEKMQ (reference sequence). V lost 0 bases and J lost 0, with 8 bases in between. In nucleotides, the CDR3 is TGTGCCAGCAGCTTAGGGGCTGTTACTAACTATGGCTACACCTTC. Protein sequence: CASSLGAVTNYGYTF.

This clonotype was found once. The V gene is TRBV28, the J gene TRBJ1-1, with D hard to call. The CDR3 totals 11 residues. The germline V and J ends were trimmed by 7 bases and 10 bases, with 13 bases remaining between them. Germline loops: CDR1 MDHEN, CDR2 SYDVKM. The CDR3 here is CASIDKGGAFF. CDR3 bases: TGTGCCAGCATAGACAAAGGAGGAGCTTTCTTT.

This clonotype was picked up many times. V usage is TRBV4-3 and J usage is TRBJ2-3; D is possibly TRBD1 (5 bases). The CDR3 totals 18 residues. Trimming stripped 1 base from V and 0 bases from J, with 17 bases between. Germline V gives CDR1 LGHNA, CDR2 YSLEER. The CDR3 DNA is TGCGCCAGCAGCCAAGCCCAACTTCCAGGGTCGAGCACAGATACGCAGTATTTT. Encoded protein: CASSQAQLPGSSTDTQYF.

The table lists this clonotype with many counts. The chain combines TRBV10-2 with TRBJ1-2; weak D call: TRBD1 (5 bases). The V end lost 5 bases, the J end lost 5 bases, and 15 bases lay between the germline ends. CDR1 is WSHSY and CDR2 is SAAADI in the germline V gene. The CDR3 is 14 amino acids. CDR3 sequence (DNA): TGCGCCAGCAGTCCCTACGGGGCGGATTATGGCTACACCTTC. This gives the protein CASSPYGADYGYTF.

In this sample, this clonotype turned up many times. This rearrangement joins TRBV4-2 to TRBJ1-5; D is uncertain. From germline, CDR1 is LGHNA and CDR2 YNFKEQ. The CDR3 runs to 17 residues. V lost 1 base to trimming and J lost 2 bases, with 15 bases between them. The CDR3 reads CASSQAAGVSGNQPQHF. For the CDR3, the DNA is TGTGCCAGCAGCCAAGCGGCCGGGGTATCGGGCAATCAGCCCCAGCATTTT.

This sequence joins TRBV4-3 and TRBJ2-1; 7 bases fit TRBD1. This CDR3 is 15 amino acids long. Germline V CDR1 and CDR2: LGHNA, YSLEER. J gave up 2 bases and V 4 bases, and 5 bases lay outside the gene matches. This CDR3 is CASSPGTDTYNEQFF. The DNA of the CDR3 is TGCGCCAGCAGCCCCGGGACAGATACCTACAATGAGCAGTTCTTC.

A few counts support this clonotype. V is TRBV9 and J is TRBJ1-6, with D perhaps TRBD1 (6 bases). The CDR3 consists of 16 residues. V was pared by 4 bases and J by 5 bases, with 16 bases between. Germline V gene data show CDR1 as SGDLS and CDR2 as YYNGEE. The CDR3 here is CASSLQGNTHNSPLHF. CDR3 sequence (DNA): TGTGCCAGCAGCCTACAGGGAAACACTCATAATTCACCCCTCCACTTT.

This clonotype was counted between two and nine times. V and J are TRBV2 and TRBJ2-1; D remains ambiguous. The CDR3 length is 15 residues. From germline, CDR1 is SNHLY and CDR2 FYNNEI. Trimming left V 3 bases short and J 1 base short, with 10 bases between. The CDR3 sequence: CASSDQLGSYNEQFF. The CDR3, as DNA: TGTGCCAGCAGTGATCAGTTAGGGTCCTACAATGAGCAGTTCTTC.

This clonotype was picked up a small number of times. The chain combines TRBV19 with TRBJ2-1; 9 positions match TRBD2. The CDR3 length is 16 residues. The junction had 6 bases not matched to a gene; V was cut back by 2 bases and J by 4 bases. Germline CDR1 LNHDA, CDR2 SQIVND (reference sequence). This CDR3 reads CASSIRDSGRYNEQFF. As DNA, the CDR3 is TGTGCCAGTAGTATACGGGATAGCGGGAGATACAATGAGCAGTTCTTC.